The entry below describes one T cell receptor beta chain. Antigen unknown. Per the germline V gene, CDR1 is MDHEN and CDR2 is SYDVKM. This CDR3 spans 16 amino acids. The V end lost 5 bases, the J end lost 4 bases, and 20 bases lay between the germline ends. No patient had received any treatment before thyroid surgery. This sample is drawn from a study of metastatic and nonmetastatic thyroid tumors. For the study at large: Where malignant and benign thyroid patients were concerned, repertoires were compared across blood and tumor or nodule tissue. Study outcomes and limitations: Reported TCR beta diversity, measured in blood and tumor, was significantly higher for malignant thyroid tumors than for benign nodules.

TCRdb reassembled clones from the PCR reads with MiXCR. The sample records 40,000 or so clones, around 26% being singletons. The chain carries TRBV28 and TRBJ1-2, with D perhaps TRBD1 (6 bases). The source is a female donor with papillary thyroid cancer or a benign thyroid nodule (not recorded which). Some clones in this sample may be carry-over from other donors' samples. The sequencing sample was made of blood. Here the CDR3 reads CASSPSEGGGSYGYTF. CDR3 coding DNA: TGTGCCAGCAGTCCCTCCGAAGGGGGTGGCAGCTATGGCTACACCTTC.